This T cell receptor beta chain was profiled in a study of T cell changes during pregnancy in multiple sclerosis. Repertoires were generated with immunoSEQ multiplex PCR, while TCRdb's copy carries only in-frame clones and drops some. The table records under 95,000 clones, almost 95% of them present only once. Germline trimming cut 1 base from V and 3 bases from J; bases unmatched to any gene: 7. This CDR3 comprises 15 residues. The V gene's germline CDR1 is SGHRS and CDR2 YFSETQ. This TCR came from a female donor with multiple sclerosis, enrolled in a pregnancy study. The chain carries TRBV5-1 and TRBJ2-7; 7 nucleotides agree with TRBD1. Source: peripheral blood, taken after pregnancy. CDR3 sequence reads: CASSLRGGFDYEQYF. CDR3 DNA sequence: TGCGCCAGCAGCTTGAGAGGGGGCTTTGACTACGAGCAGTACTTC. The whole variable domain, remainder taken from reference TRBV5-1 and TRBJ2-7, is KAGVTQTPRYLIKTRGQQVTLSCSPISGHRSVSWYQQTPGQGLQFLFEYFSETQRNKGNFPGRFSGRQFSNSRSEMNVSTLELGDSALYLCASSLRGGFDYEQYFGPGTRLTVT.